This T cell receptor beta chain was observed in a study of T cells in Graves' hyperthyroidism and ophthalmopathy. Study-wide findings and caveats: The majority of expanded thyroid clonotypes above 0.001 also appeared in blood.

TCR beta CDR3 regions were amplified from RNA. Initially, a first-round RT-PCR of the TCR CDR3 employed the HTBI primer set. TCRdb itself ran the multiplex PCR reads through MiXCR, one entry per CDR3 protein. The table shows about 570,000 distinct CDR3 sequences, with 40% to 55% occurring only once. The CDR3 sequence is 15 residues long. The V gene's germline CDR1 is SGHVS and CDR2 FQNEAQ. V was shortened by 1 base and J by 0 bases, with 10 bases between the two germline ends. This clonotype has ten or more counts. The antigen is unknown. Exclusion followed for patients with uncontrolled infection, other autoimmune disease, pregnancy or lactation.

The material sequenced was peripheral blood or thyroid tissue (not recorded which). The sequence was obtained from an adult woman with Graves' disease, either hyperthyroidism or ophthalmopathy (not recorded which). The gene calls are TRBV7-8 and TRBJ2-7; D perhaps matches TRBD2 (7 bases). The CDR3 DNA sequence: TGTGCCAGCAGCTTAGAGGGGGGGTACTCCTACGAGCAGTACTTC. This gives the protein CASSLEGGYSYEQYF.